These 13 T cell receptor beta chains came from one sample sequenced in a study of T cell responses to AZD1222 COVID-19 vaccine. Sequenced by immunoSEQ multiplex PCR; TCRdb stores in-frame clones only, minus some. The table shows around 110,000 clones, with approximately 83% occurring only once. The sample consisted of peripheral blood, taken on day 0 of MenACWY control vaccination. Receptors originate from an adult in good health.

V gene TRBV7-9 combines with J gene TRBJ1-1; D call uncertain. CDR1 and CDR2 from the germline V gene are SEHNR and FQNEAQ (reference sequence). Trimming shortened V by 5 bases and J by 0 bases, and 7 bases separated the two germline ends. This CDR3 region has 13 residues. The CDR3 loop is CASSRVVNTEAFF. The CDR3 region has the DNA TGTGCCAGCAGCAGGGTCGTGAACACTGAAGCTTTCTTT.

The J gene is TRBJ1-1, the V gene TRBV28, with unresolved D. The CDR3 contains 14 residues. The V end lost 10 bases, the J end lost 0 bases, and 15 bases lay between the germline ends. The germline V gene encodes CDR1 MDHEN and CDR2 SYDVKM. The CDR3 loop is CATAWPGMNTEAFF. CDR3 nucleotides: TGTGCCACAGCCTGGCCCGGAATGAACACTGAAGCTTTCTTT. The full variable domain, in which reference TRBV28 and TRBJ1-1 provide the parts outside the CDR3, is DVKVTQSSRYLVKRTGEKVFLECVQDMDHENMFWYRQDPGLGLRLIYFSYDVKMKEKGDIPEGYSVSREKKERFSLILESASTNQTSMYLCATAWPGMNTEAFFGQGTRLTVV.

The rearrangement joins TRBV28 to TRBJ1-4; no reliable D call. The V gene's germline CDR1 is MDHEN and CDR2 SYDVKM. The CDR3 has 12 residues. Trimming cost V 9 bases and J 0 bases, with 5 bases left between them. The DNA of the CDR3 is TGTGCCAGTGCCTCAACTAATGAAAAACTGTTTTTT. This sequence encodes CASASTNEKLFF.

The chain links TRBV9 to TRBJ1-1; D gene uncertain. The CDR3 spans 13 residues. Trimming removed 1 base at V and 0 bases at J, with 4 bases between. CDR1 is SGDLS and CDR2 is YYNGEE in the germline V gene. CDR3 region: CASSVRMNTEAFF. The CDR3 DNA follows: TGTGCCAGCAGCGTAAGGATGAACACTGAAGCTTTCTTT.

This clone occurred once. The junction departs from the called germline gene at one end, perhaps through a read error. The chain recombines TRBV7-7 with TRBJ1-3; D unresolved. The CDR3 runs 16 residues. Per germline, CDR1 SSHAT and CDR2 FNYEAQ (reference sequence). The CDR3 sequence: CASSLARPVPGNTIYF. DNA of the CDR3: TGTGCTAGCAGCTTAGCCCGCCCAGTGCCTGGAAACACCATATATTTT.

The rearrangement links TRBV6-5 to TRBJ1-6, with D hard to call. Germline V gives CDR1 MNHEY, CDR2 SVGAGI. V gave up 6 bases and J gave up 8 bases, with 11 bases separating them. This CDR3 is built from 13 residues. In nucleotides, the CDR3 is TGTGCCAGCAGAAGGACTGATGATTCACCCCTCCACTTT. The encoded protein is CASRRTDDSPLHF.

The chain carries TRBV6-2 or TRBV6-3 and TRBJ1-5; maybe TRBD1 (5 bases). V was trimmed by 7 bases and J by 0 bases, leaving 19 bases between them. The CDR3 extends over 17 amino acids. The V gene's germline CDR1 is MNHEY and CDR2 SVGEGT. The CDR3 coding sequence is TGTGCCAGCACCCCTAGCCCGGGACTGTATAGCAATCAGCCCCAGCATTTT. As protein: CASTPSPGLYSNQPQHF.

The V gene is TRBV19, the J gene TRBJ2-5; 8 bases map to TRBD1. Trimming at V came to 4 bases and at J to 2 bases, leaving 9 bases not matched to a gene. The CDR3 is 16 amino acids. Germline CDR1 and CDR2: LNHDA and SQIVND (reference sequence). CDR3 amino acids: CASSKSGYRGQETQYF. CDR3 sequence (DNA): TGTGCCAGTAGTAAAAGCGGCTACAGGGGGCAAGAGACCCAGTACTTC.

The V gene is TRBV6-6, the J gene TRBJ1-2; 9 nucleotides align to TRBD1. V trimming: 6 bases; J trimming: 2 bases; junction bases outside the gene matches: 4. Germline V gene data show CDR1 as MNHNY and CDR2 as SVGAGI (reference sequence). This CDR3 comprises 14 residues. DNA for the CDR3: TGTGCCAGCAGGATAGGGACAGGGAACTATGGCTACACCTTC. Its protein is CASRIGTGNYGYTF.

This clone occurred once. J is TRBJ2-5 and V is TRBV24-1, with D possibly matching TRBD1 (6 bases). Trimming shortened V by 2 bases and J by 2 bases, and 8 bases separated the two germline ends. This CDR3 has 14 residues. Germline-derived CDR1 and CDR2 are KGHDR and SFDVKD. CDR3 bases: TGTGCCACCAGTGATTCCGGACAGCAAGAGACCCAGTACTTC. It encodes CATSDSGQQETQYF.

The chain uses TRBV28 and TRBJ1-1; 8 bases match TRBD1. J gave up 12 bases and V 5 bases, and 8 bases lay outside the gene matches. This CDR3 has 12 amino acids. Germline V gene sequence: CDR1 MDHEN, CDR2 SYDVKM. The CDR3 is CASSPLDREPFF. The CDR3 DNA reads TGTGCCAGCAGTCCCCTGGACAGGGAGCCTTTCTTT.

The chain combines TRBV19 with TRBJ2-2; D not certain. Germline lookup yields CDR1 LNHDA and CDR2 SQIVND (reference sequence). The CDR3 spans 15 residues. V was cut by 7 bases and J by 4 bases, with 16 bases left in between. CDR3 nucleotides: TGTGCCAGTACCCCGACCCGAACGGGCACCGGGGAGCTGTTTTTT. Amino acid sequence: CASTPTRTGTGELFF.

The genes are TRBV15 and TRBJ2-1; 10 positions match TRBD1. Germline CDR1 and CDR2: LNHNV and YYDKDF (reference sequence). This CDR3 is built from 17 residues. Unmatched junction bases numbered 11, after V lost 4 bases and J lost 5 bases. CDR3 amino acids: CATSNPKGTGDNNEQFF. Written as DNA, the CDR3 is TGTGCCACCAGCAACCCAAAGGGGACAGGGGACAACAATGAGCAGTTCTTC.